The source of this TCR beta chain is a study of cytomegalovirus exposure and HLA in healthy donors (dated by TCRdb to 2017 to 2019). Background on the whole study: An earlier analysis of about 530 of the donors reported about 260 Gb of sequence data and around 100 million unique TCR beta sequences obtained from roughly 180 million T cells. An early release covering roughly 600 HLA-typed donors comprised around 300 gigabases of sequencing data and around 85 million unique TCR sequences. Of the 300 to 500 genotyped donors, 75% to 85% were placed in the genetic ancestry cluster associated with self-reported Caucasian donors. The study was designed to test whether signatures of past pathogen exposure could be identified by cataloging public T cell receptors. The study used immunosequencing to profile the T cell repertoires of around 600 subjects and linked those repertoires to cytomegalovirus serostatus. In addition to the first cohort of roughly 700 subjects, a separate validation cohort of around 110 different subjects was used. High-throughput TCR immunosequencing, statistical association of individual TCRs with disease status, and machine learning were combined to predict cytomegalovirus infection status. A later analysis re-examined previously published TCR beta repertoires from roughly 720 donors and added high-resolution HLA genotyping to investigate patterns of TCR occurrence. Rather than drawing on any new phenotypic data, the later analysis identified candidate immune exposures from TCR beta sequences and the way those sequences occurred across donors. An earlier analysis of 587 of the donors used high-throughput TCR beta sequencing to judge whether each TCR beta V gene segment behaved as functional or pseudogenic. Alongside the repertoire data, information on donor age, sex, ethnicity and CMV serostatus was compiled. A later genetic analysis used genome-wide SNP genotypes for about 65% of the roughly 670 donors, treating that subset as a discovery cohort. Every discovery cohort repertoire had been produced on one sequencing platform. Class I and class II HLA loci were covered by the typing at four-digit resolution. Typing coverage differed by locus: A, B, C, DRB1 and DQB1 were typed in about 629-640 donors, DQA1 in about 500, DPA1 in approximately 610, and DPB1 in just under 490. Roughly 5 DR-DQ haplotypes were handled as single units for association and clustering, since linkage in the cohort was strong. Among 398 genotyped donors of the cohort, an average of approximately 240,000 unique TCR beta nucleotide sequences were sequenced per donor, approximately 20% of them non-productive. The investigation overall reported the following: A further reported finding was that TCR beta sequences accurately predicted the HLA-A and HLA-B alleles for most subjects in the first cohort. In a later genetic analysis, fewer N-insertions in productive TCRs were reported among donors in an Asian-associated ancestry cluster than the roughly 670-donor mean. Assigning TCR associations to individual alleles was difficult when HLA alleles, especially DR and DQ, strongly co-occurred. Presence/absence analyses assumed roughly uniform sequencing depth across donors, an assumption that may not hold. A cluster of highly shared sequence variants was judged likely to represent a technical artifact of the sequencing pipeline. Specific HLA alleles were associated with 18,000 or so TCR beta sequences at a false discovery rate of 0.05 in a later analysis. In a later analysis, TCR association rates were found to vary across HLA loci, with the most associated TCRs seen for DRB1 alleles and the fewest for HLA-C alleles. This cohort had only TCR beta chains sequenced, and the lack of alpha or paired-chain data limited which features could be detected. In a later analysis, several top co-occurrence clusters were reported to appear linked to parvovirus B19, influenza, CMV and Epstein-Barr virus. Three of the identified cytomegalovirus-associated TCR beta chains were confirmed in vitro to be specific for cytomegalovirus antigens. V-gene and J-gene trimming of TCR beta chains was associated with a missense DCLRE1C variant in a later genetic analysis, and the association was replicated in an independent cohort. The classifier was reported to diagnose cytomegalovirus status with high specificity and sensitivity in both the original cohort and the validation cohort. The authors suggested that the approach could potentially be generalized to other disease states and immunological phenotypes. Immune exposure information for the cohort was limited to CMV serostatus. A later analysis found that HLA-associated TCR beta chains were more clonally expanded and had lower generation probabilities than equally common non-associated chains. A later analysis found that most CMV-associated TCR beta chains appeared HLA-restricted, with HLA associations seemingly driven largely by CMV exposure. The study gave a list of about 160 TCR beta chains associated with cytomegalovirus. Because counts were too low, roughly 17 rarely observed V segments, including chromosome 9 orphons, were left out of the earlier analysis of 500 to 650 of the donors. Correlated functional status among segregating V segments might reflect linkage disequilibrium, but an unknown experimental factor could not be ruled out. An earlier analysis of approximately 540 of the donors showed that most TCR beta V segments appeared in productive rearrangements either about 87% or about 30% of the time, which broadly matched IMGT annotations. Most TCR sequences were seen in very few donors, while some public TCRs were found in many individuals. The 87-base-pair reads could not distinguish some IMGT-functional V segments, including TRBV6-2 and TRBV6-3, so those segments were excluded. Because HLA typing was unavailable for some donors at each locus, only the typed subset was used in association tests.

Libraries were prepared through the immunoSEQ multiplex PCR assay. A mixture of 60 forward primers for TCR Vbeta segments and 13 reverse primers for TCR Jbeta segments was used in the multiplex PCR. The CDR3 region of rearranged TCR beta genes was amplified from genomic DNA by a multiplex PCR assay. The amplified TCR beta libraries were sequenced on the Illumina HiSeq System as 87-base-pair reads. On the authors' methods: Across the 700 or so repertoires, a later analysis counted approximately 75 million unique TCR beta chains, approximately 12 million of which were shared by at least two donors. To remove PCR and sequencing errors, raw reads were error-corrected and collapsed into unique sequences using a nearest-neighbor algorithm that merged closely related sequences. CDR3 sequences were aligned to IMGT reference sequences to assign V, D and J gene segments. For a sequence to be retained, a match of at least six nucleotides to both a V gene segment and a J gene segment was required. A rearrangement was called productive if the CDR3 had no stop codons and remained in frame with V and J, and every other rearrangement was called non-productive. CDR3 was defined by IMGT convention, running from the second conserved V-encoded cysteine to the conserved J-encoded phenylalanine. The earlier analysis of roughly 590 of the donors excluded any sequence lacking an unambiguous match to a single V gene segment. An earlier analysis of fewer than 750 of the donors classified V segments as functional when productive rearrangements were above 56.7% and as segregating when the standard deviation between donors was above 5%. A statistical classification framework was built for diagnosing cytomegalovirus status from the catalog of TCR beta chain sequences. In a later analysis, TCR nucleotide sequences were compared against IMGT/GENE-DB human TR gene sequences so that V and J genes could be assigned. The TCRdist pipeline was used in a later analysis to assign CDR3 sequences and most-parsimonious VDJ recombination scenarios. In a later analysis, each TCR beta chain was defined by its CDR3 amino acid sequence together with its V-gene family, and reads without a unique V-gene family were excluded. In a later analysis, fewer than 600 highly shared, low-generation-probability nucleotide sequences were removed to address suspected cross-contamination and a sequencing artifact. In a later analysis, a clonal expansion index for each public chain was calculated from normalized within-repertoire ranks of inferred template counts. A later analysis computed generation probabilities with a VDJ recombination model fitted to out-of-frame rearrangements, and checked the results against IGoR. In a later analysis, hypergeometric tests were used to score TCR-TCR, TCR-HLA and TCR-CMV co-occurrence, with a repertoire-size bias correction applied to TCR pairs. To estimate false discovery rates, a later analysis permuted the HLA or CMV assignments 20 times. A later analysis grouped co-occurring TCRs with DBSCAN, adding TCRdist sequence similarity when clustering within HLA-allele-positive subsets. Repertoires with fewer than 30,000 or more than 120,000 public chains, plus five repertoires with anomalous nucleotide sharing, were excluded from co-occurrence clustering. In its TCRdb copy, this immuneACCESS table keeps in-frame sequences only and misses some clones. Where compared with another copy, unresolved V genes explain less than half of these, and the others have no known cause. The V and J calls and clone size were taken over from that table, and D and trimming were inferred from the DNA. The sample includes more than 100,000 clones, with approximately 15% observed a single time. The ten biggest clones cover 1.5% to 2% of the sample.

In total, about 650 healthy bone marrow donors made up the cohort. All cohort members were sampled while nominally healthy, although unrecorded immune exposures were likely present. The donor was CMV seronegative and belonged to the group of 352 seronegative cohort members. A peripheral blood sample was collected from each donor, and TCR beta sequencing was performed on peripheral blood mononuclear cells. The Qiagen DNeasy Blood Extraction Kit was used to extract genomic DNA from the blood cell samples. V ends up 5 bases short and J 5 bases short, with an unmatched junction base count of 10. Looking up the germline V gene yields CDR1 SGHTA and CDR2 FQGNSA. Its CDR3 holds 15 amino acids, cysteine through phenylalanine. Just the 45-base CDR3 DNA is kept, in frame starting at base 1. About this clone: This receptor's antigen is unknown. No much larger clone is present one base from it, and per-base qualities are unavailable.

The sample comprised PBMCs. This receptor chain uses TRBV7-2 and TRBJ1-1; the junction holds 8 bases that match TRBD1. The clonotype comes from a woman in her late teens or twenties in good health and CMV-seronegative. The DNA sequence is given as TGTGCCAGCAGCGTAGACAGGGGAGGAGAGACTGAAGCTTTCTTT. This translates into CASSVDRGGETEAFF.